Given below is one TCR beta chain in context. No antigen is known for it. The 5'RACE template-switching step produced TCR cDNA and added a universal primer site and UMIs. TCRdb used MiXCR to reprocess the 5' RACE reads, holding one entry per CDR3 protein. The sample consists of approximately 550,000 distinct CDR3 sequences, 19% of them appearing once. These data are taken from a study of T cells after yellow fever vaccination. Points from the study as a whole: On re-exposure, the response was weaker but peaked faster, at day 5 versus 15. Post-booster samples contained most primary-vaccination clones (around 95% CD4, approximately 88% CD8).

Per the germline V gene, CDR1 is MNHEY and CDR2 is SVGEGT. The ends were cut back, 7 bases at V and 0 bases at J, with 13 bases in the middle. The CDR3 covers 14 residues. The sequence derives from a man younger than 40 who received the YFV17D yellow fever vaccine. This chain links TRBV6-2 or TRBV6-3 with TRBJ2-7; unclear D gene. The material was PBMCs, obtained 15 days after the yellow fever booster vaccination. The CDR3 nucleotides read TGTGCCAGCAAGATGGGTTCCACCTCCTACGAGCAGTACTTC. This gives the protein CASKMGSTSYEQYF.